This TCR beta chain was identified in a study of T-cell reconstitution after alpha-beta-depleted transplantation in children. V lost 1 base to trimming and J lost 4 bases; unmatched junction nucleotides: 9. This CDR3 spans 16 amino acids. CDR1 is SGHKS, CDR2 YYEKEE, per germline (reference sequence). It was with unique molecular identifiers that the TCRbeta library was prepared. Using its own MiXCR run on the PCR reads, TCRdb lists one record per CDR3 protein. This table holds about 980,000 distinct CDR3 sequences, 25% to 35% found once. In this sample, this clonotype turned up a few times. The antigen is not known. Overall study findings and caveats: Several hundred rapidly expanded clones from non-depleted graft cells reportedly supplied alpha-beta T cells about two months post-transplant. At one year after transplant, newly produced T cells mostly accounted for T-cell counts and diversity. High day-60 TCRbeta diversity in some patients came from surviving recipient T cells and thymic progenitors.

This clonotype was obtained from a boy younger than two who had a stem cell transplant for SCID, so the T cells may come from the graft donor. The sequenced sample was PBMCs, mostly from graft donor cells, obtained 360 days after TCRalphabeta/CD19-depleted stem cell transplant. The rearrangement joins TRBV5-5 to TRBJ2-3, with 7 bases lining up with TRBD2. CDR3 sequence reads: CASSLFAGEGPDTQYF. DNA for the CDR3: TGTGCCAGCAGCTTGTTTGCGGGGGAGGGCCCAGATACGCAGTATTTT. The full variable domain, rest sourced from reference TRBV5-5 and TRBJ2-3, is DAGVTQSPTHLIKTRGQQVTLRCSPISGHKSVSWYQQVLGQGPQFIFQYYEKEERGRGNFPDRFSARQFPNYSSELNVNALLLGDSALYLCASSLFAGEGPDTQYFGPGTRLTVL.